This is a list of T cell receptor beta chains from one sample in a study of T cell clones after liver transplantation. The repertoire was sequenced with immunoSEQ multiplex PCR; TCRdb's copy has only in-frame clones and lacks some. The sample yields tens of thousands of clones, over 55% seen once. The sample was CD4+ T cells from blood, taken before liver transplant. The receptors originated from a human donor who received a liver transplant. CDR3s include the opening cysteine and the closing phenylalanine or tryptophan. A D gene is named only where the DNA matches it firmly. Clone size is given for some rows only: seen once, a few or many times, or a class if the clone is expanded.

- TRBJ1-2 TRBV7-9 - CASSFRASGYTF TGTGCCAGCAGCTTCAGGGCCTCTGGCTACACCTTC
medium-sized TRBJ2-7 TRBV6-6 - CASSLQGYEQYF TGTGCCAGCAGTTTACAGGGCTACGAGCAGTACTTC
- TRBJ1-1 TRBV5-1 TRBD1 CASSHGQENTEAFF TGCGCCAGCAGCCACGGACAGGAGAACACTGAAGCTTTCTTT
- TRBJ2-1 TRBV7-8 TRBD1 CASSKRGLNEQFF TGTGCCAGCAGTAAAAGGGGGCTGAATGAGCAGTTCTTC
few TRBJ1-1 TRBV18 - CASSPEGRTEAFF TGTGCCAGCTCACCCGAGGGAAGGACTGAAGCTTTCTTT
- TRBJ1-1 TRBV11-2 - CASSFSGGNTEAFF TGTGCCAGCAGCTTTTCGGGGGGAAACACTGAAGCTTTCTTT
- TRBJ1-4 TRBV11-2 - CASSDILGGRGKLFF TGTGCCAGCAGCGACATCCTGGGGGGTCGGGGAAAACTGTTTTTT
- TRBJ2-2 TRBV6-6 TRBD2 CASSTPGLTTGELFF TGTGCCAGCAGTACCCCGGGACTAACTACCGGGGAGCTGTTTTTT
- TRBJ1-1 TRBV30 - CAWSQQSEAFF TGTGCCTGGAGTCAACAGAGCGAAGCTTTCTTT
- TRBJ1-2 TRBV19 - CASSIVTNRDGYTF TGTGCCAGTAGTATAGTGACGAACAGGGACGGCTACACCTTC
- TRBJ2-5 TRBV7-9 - CASSPENRGETQYF TGTGCCAGCAGCCCAGAGAACAGAGGGGAGACCCAGTACTTC
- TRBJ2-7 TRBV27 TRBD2 CASSFAAGGLPYEQYF TGTGCCAGCAGTTTCGCGGCGGGGGGGCTCCCCTACGAGCAGTACTTC
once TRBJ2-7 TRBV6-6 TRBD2 CASRDGRRDREQYF TGTGCCAGCAGAGACGGGAGGAGAGATCGCGAGCAGTACTTC
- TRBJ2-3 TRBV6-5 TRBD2 CASSRGTSSTDTQYF TGTGCCAGCAGTCGAGGGACTAGCTCCACAGATACGCAGTATTTT
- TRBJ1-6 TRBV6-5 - CASSYSPIQGNSPLHF TGTGCCAGCAGTTACTCCCCGATACAGGGCAATTCACCCCTCCACTTT
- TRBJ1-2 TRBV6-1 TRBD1 CASSRGPDGYTF TGTGCCAGCAGTAGGGGGCCGGATGGCTACACCTTC
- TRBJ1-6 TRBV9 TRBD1 CASSVGQGNNSPLHF TGTGCCAGCAGCGTAGGACAGGGGAATAATTCACCCCTCCACTTT
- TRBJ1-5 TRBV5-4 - CASSFTGSNQPQHF TGTGCCAGCAGCTTTACAGGGAGCAATCAGCCCCAGCATTTT
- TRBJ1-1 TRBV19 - CASSIQGSTEAFF TGTGCCAGTAGTATCCAGGGTTCCACTGAAGCTTTCTTT
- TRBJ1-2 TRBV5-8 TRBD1 CASSRTGNYGYTF TGTGCCAGCAGCCGGACAGGGAACTATGGCTACACCTTC
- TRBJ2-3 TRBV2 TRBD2 CASSVGGDTQYF TGTGCCAGCAGTGTGGGGGGGGATACGCAGTATTTT
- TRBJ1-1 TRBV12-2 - CASRPRRPNHMNTEAFF TGTGCAAGTCGCCCCCGGCGGCCAAACCACATGAACACTGAAGCTTTCTTT
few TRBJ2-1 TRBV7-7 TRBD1 CASSTDRGNEQFF TGTGCCAGCAGCACAGACAGGGGCAATGAGCAGTTCTTC
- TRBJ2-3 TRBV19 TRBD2 CASSIDVGLASWGLDTQYF TGTGCCAGTAGTATAGATGTGGGACTAGCATCGTGGGGACTAGATACGCAGTATTTT
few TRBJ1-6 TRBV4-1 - CASSLPLGRGFNSPLHF TGCGCCAGCAGCCTACCTTTGGGGCGGGGATTTAATTCACCCCTCCACTTT
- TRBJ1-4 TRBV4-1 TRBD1 CASSQGPSTGGAEEKLFF TGCGCCAGCAGCCAAGGCCCGAGTACAGGGGGCGCAGAGGAAAAACTGTTTTTT
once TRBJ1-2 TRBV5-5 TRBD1 CASSNSGGGFYGYTF TGTGCCAGCAGCAATTCAGGGGGCGGGTTCTATGGCTACACCTTC
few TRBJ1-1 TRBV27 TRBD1 CASSLSAAGTGRRNTEAFF TGTGCCAGCAGTTTATCCGCGGCTGGGACAGGGAGGAGAAACACTGAAGCTTTCTTT
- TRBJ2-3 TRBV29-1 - CSVVRIETDTQYF TGCAGCGTTGTCAGGATAGAAACAGATACGCAGTATTTT
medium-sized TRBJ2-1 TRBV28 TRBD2 CASSRLAGAYNEQFF TGTGCCAGCAGTCGACTAGCGGGGGCCTACAATGAGCAGTTCTTC
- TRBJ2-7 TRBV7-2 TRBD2 CASSSDLAGASYEQYF TGTGCCAGCAGCTCGGATTTAGCGGGGGCTTCCTACGAGCAGTACTTC
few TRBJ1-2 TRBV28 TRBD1 CASRSGTGIRGYTF TGTGCCAGCAGATCCGGGACAGGAATACGTGGCTACACCTTC
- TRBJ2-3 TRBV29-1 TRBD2 CSVEVSGGADTQYF TGCAGCGTTGAAGTTAGCGGGGGGGCGGATACGCAGTATTTT
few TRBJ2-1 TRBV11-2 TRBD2 CASSSPGLAGVGDEQFF TGTGCCAGCAGCTCCCCGGGACTAGCGGGGGTTGGGGATGAGCAGTTCTTC
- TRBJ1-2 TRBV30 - CAWSIRSDGYTF TGTGCCTGGAGTATCAGGTCCGATGGCTACACCTTC
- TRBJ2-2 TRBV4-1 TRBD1 CASSLTGSRSGELFF TGCGCCAGCAGCCTGACAGGGAGTAGATCCGGGGAGCTGTTTTTT
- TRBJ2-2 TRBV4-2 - CASSLTQVHSRFGELFF TGTGCCAGCAGCCTAACCCAGGTTCACTCGCGATTCGGGGAGCTGTTTTTT
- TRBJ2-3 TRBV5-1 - CASSLGVSTDTQYF TGCGCCAGCAGCCTCGGGGTCAGCACAGATACGCAGTATTTT
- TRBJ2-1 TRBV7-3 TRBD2 CASSLPGLAGVNEQFF TGTGCCAGCAGCTTACCAGGACTAGCGGGGGTAAATGAGCAGTTCTTC
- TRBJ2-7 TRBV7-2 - CASSFVGNYEQYF TGTGCCAGCAGCTTTGTGGGCAACTACGAGCAGTACTTC
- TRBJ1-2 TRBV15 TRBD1 CATAGQGVGGYGYTF TGTGCCACCGCGGGACAGGGGGTAGGAGGCTATGGCTACACCTTC
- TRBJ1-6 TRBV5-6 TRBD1 CASSLWTGRNSPLHF TGTGCCAGCAGCTTGTGGACAGGGAGAAATTCACCCCTCCACTTT
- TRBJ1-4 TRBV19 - CASSSQATNEKLFF TGTGCCAGTAGCTCACAGGCAACTAATGAAAAACTGTTTTTT
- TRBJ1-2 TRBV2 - CASSEGGTNYGYTF TGTGCCAGCAGTGAAGGAGGGACTAACTATGGCTACACCTTC
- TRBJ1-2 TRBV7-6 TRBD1 CASSRTGGVGYGYTF TGTGCCAGCAGCAGGACAGGGGGAGTAGGATATGGCTACACCTTC
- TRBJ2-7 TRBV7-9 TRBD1 CASSLGDRPTYEQYF TGTGCCAGCAGCTTAGGGGACAGACCCACCTACGAGCAGTACTTC
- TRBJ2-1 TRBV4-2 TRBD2 CASSPSGGGEFF TGTGCCAGCAGCCCTAGTGGGGGAGGGGAGTTCTTC
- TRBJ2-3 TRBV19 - CASSPVGAESTDTQYF TGTGCCAGTAGCCCAGTGGGAGCGGAATCCACAGATACGCAGTATTTT
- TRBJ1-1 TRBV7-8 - CASSLTEMNTEAFF TGTGCCAGCAGCTTGACAGAGATGAACACTGAAGCTTTCTTT
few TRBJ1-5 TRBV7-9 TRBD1 CASSRTGNSNQPQHF TGTGCCAGCAGCCGGACAGGGAATAGCAATCAGCCCCAGCATTTT
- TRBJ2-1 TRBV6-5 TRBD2 CASSKAGGPNEQFF TGTGCCAGCAGTAAAGCGGGGGGCCCCAATGAGCAGTTCTTC
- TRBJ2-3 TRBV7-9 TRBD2 CASSSPPGRGSGDTQYF TGTGCCAGCAGCTCCCCCCCTGGGCGGGGGTCAGGTGATACGCAGTATTTT
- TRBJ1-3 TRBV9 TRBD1 CASSARTGRGNTIYF TGTGCCAGCAGCGCCCGGACAGGGAGAGGAAACACCATATATTTT
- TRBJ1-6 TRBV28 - CASTGSYNSPLHF TGTGCGAGCACGGGGAGTTATAATTCACCCCTCCACTTT
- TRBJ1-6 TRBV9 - CASSVAPGGGTPLHF TGTGCCAGCAGCGTAGCCCCGGGAGGGGGTACACCCCTCCACTTT
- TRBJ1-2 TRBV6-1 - CASSDPGQANYGYTF TGTGCCAGCAGTGATCCAGGGCAAGCTAACTATGGCTACACCTTC
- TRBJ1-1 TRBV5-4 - CASSYPMGGPETEAFF TGTGCCAGCAGCTACCCTATGGGAGGACCCGAGACTGAAGCTTTCTTT
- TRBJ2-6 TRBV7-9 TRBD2 CASSPPREGYSGANVLTF TGTGCCAGCAGTCCCCCCAGGGAGGGGTACTCTGGGGCCAACGTCCTGACTTTC